This T cell receptor (beta chain) was recovered during a study of blood T cell repertoires in COVID-19. Study background: Specimens from acute and convalescent COVID-19 originated in the United States, Italy and Spain.

The germline V gene encodes CDR1 LNHDA and CDR2 SQIVND (reference sequence). There are 13 residues in the CDR3. The V and J ends lost 1 base and 2 bases respectively, with 5 bases between them. Per the authors' pipeline: Amplification of reference gene primers was used by the study to estimate nucleated cell counts. The assay was immunoSEQ multiplex PCR, and TCRdb's table has in-frame clones only and misses some. Clone size and the V and J calls come from that table; the DNA yielded D and trimming. The sample includes approximately 300,000 clones, about 87% seen only once; the top ten take just under 6.5%.

This sequence joins TRBV19 and TRBJ2-5; D is uncertain. The source is a woman aged 45-60 years with COVID-19, enrolled during active disease. What was sequenced was peripheral blood. The CDR3 spells CASSIAHQETQYF. Here the CDR3 DNA reads TGTGCCAGTAGTATAGCCCATCAAGAGACCCAGTACTTC.